The 3 T cell receptor beta chains below were found in one sample sequenced in a study of neurological immune-mediated disorders (dated by TCRdb to the late 2010s). Libraries were built with 5' RACE. Sequencing used an Illumina HiSeq 2500. In-frame beta chains were kept once TCRdb had trimmed the public reads at Q25 with fastp and called clones with MiXCR. Each CDR3 protein gets just one entry, which takes the most common genes and DNA from the rows behind it. This sample holds under 80,000 distinct CDR3 sequences; 9.4% were observed only once. The ten largest clonotypes hold 1.5% to 2% of the sample. What was sequenced was PBMCs. The receptors stem from a man aged 50 or older in good health.

This clonotype was detected many times. This sequence joins TRBV4-3 and TRBJ2-2, with TRBD1 as a possible D gene (5 bases). The germline V gene has CDR1 LGHNA and CDR2 YSLEER. The V end lost 1 base, the J end lost 1 base, and 16 bases lay between the germline ends. The CDR3 spans 18 residues. The CDR3 here is CASSQVSVRGMNTGELFF. The CDR3 region has the DNA TGCGCCAGCAGCCAAGTTTCCGTAAGGGGAATGAACACCGGGGAGCTGTTTTTT.

Ten or more counts support this clonotype. V usage is TRBV11-2 and J usage is TRBJ2-1; D not certain. CDR1 and CDR2 from the germline V gene are SGHAT and FQNNGV. This CDR3 region has 16 residues. Deletions cut 8 bases from V and 4 bases from J, with 21 bases between. In nucleotides, the CDR3 is TGTGCCAGCCGATTGCTACCGGGTCTAGTGTACAATGAGCAGTTCTTC. Its translation is CASRLLPGLVYNEQFF.

With regard to this clonotype: It may be a read error: a sequence one base away is much more abundant. This chain links TRBV5-1 with TRBJ2-1, with D tentatively TRBD1 (6 bases). Germline loops: CDR1 SGHRS, CDR2 YFSETQ. This CDR3 region has 13 residues. The CDR3 coding sequence is TGCGCCAGCAGCTTGGCTGGGGGCAATGAGCAGTTATTC. Translated: CASSLAGGNEQLF.